The 3 T cell receptor beta chains below come from one sample, sequenced in a study of post-analysis software for immune sequencing data. TCR beta cDNA libraries had unique molecular identifiers. In TCRdb, the PCR reads were re-called with MiXCR into one record per CDR3 protein. The sample records hundreds of thousands of distinct CDR3 sequences, roughly 30% being singletons. Antigen specificity for these receptors is unknown. Overall study results and limits: Higher frequency in patients than in controls was seen for about 5 TRBV segments, with TRBV5-6, TRBV5-1 and TRBV20-1 among them.

The specimen was blood. Receptor source: a girl aged 5-17 years with multiple sclerosis.

This clonotype came up a few times. The genes are TRBV4-3 and TRBJ1-4, with TRBD1 matching 8 bases. V was clipped by 2 bases and J by 3 bases; unmatched bases: 5. This CDR3 is 16 amino acids long. Germline CDR1 reads LGHNA; CDR2 reads YSLEER. The CDR3 sequence: CASSQLTGASNEKLFF. DNA of the CDR3: TGCGCCAGCAGCCAACTGACAGGGGCATCTAATGAAAAACTGTTTTTT.

V usage is TRBV10-3 and J usage is TRBJ2-7; no reliable D call. The J call may be faulty, since TRBJ2-5 better matches the DNA end. CDR3 length: 12 amino acids. CDR1 is ENHRY and CDR2 is SYGVKD in the germline V gene. In nucleotides, the CDR3 is TGTGCCATCAGTGGGTCTCCGGAGACCCAGTACTTC. It translates to CAISGSPETQYF.

This clonotype was picked up many times. This chain uses TRBV5-6 with TRBJ2-7; TRBD1 aligns across 7 bases. Losses at the gene ends were 6 bases for V and 6 bases for J; bases not matched to a gene: 12. From germline, CDR1 is SGHDT and CDR2 YYEEEE. This CDR3 is built from 14 residues. CDR3 DNA: TGTGCCAGCATCCTGACAGGGATAACAGCCGAGCAGTACTTC. It encodes CASILTGITAEQYF.